Presented here are 3 T cell receptor beta chains from one specimen sequenced in a study of neurological immune-mediated disorders. Via MiXCR, TCRdb re-called the 5' RACE reads, giving one row per CDR3 protein. The data contain 35,000 to 45,000 distinct CDR3 sequences, less than 15% of them singletons. Specimen: PBMCs. These TCRs come from a woman aged 45-65 years with HTLV-1-associated myelopathy (HAM/TSP).

This chain links TRBV7-2 with TRBJ1-4; TRBD1 aligns across 12 bases. There are 16 residues in the CDR3. Trimming cost V 4 bases and J 7 bases; bases outside gene matches: 7. Per the germline V gene, CDR1 is SGHTA and CDR2 is FQGNSA. The CDR3 is CASSSGTGGVIEKLFF. In DNA, the CDR3 is TGTGCCAGCAGCTCCGGGACAGGGGGCGTTATTGAAAAACTGTTTTTT.

This clonotype has a count of ten or more. This sequence joins TRBV9 and TRBJ2-5; no clear D gene. V lost 4 bases and J lost 1, with 11 bases in between. This CDR3 contains 14 residues. Germline values: CDR1 SGDLS, CDR2 YYNGEE. This CDR3 reads CASSQTALQETQYF. CDR3 sequence (DNA): TGTGCCAGCAGCCAGACCGCTCTCCAAGAGACCCAGTACTTC.

This clonotype was seen at least ten times. The genes are TRBV9 and TRBJ1-2, with 9 bases matching TRBD1. V was clipped by 2 bases and J by 4 bases; unmatched bases: 3. The CDR3 runs to 14 residues. CDR1 and CDR2 (germline): SGDLS, YYNGEE. The CDR3, as DNA: TGTGCCAGCAGCGTTACAGGGGGCCCCTATGGCTACACCTTC. This codes for CASSVTGGPYGYTF.